This T cell receptor beta chain was sequenced for a study of T cells expressing NK-cell markers. The germline gives CDR1 ENHRY, CDR2 SYGVKD. The CDR3 has 15 amino acids. TCRdb re-called the 5' RACE reads and gives one entry per CDR3 protein, without DNA. Listed are about 460,000 distinct CDR3 sequences; 1.4% falls within the top ten. The TCR sequence derives from a woman between 50 and 59 years old in good health. The chain uses TRBV10-3 and TRBJ2-1; the TRBD2 assignment by TCRdb is unverifiable without DNA. Sequencing input: blood T cells: a sorted CD56 or NKG2C T cell subset, CD4+ or CD8+ T cells, or bulk PBMC T cells (not recorded which). CDR3 protein: CAISESRLAYNEQFF.